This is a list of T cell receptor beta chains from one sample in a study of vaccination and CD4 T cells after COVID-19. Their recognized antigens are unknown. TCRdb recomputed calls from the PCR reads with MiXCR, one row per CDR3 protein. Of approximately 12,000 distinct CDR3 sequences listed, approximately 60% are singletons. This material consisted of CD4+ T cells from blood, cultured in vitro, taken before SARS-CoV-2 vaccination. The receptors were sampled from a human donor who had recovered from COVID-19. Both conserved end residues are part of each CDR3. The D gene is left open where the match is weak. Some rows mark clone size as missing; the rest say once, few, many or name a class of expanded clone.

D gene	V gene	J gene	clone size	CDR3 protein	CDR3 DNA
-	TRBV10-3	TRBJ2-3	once	CASGPPSTDTQYF	TGTGCCAGCGGGCCGCCTAGCACAGATACGCAGTATTTT
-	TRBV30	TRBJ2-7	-	CAWREDPRDSYEQYF	TGTGCCTGGAGGGAAGACCCCCGTGACTCCTACGAGCAGTACTTC
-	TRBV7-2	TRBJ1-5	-	CASSLSNQPQHF	TGTGCCAGCAGCTTAAGTAATCAGCCCCAGCATTTT
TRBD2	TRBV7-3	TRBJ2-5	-	CASSASGRETQYF	TGTGCCAGCAGCGCCAGCGGGAGGGAGACCCAGTACTTC
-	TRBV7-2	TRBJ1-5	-	CASSPGTRNQPQHF	TGTGCCAGCAGCCCGGGAACCCGTAATCAGCCCCAGCATTTT
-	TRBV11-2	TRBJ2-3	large	CASSLAGPDTQYF	TGTGCCAGCAGCTTAGCCGGCCCAGATACGCAGTATTTT
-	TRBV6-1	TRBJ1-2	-	CASSTFRGRGYTF	TGTGCCAGCAGTACCTTCCGGGGGAGGGGCTACACCTTC
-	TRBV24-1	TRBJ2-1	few	CATSEHRDSSYNEQFF	TGTGCCACCAGTGAACACCGCGATTCCTCCTACAATGAGCAGTTCTTC
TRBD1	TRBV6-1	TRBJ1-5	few	CASSDDRGRNQPQHF	TGTGCCAGCAGCGACGACAGGGGACGAAATCAGCCCCAGCATTTT
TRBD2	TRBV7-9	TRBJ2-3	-	CASSFREGTDTQYF	TGTGCCAGCAGCTTCCGGGAGGGCACAGATACGCAGTATTTT
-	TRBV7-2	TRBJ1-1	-	CASSLAAGMGTEAFF	TGTGCCAGCAGTTTAGCGGCAGGGATGGGGACTGAAGCTTTCTTT
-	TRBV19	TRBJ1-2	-	CASKSQGALVGGYTF	TGTGCCAGTAAGTCACAGGGTGCGCTGGTTGGTGGCTACACCTTC
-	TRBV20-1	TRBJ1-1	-	CSATRGSGTEAFF	TGCAGTGCTACCCGGGGATCGGGCACTGAAGCTTTCTTT
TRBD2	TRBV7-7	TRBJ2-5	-	CASSPVPGGTVKETQYF	TGTGCCAGCAGCCCCGTGCCGGGGGGAACGGTAAAAGAGACCCAGTACTTC
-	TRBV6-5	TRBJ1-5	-	CASSYRGDNQPQHF	TGTGCCAGCAGTTACAGGGGAGATAATCAGCCCCAGCATTTT
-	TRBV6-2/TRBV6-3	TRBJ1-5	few	CASSYSGGGQPQHF	TGTGCCAGCAGTTACTCGGGGGGAGGTCAGCCCCAGCATTTT
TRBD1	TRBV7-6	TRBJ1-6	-	CASSTDRGSPLHF	TGTGCCAGCAGCACCGACAGGGGTTCACCCCTCCACTTT
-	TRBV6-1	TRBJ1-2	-	CASRRQNYGYTF	TGTGCCAGCCGGAGGCAGAACTATGGCTACACCTTC
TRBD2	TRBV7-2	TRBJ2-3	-	CASSLGLAGGADTQYF	TGTGCCAGCAGCTTAGGACTAGCGGGGGGTGCAGATACGCAGTATTTT
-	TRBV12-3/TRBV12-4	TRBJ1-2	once	CASSLFEGYGYTF	TGTGCCAGCAGTTTGTTTGAGGGTTATGGCTACACCTTC
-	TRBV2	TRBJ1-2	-	CASSDETVANYGYTF	TGTGCCAGCAGTGATGAAACAGTAGCTAACTATGGCTACACCTTC
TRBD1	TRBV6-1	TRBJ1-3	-	CAGSTPQGAKSGNTIYF	TGTGCCGGCAGTACCCCCCAGGGGGCAAAGTCTGGAAACACCATATATTTT
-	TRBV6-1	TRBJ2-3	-	CASSTRRVGAGNTDTQYF	TGTGCCAGCAGTACCCGAAGAGTCGGGGCGGGAAACACAGATACGCAGTATTTT
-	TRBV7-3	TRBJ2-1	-	CASSLIPGTKNNEQFF	TGTGCCAGCAGCTTAATCCCCGGGACAAAAAACAATGAGCAGTTCTTC
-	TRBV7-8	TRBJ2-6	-	CASSFSGISGANVLTF	TGTGCCAGCAGCTTTAGTGGAATCTCGGGGGCCAACGTCCTGACTTTC
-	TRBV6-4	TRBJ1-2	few	CASSDSSGTNYGYTF	TGTGCCAGCAGTGACTCCTCAGGGACTAACTATGGCTACACCTTC
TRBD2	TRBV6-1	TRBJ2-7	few	CASRASGRYEQYF	TGTGCCAGCAGGGCTAGCGGGAGGTACGAGCAGTACTTC
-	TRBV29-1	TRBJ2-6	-	CSVGGLSGANVLTF	TGCAGCGTTGGCGGGTTGTCTGGGGCCAACGTCCTGACTTTC
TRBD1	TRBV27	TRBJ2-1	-	CASNPGTGYRLAYNEQFF	TGTGCCAGCAACCCCGGGACAGGGTATCGTCTAGCCTACAATGAGCAGTTCTTC
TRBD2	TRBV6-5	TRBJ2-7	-	CASSYWTSRTYEQYF	TGTGCCAGCAGTTACTGGACTAGCCGTACCTACGAGCAGTACTTC
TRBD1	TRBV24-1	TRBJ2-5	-	CATRDRGFGETQYF	TGTGCCACTCGAGACAGGGGGTTTGGAGAGACCCAGTACTTC
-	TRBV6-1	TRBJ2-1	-	CAGQQGGGYNEQFF	TGTGCCGGACAACAGGGGGGAGGGTACAATGAGCAGTTCTTC
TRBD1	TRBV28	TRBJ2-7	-	CAIHPGQGHEQYF	TGTGCCATTCATCCGGGACAGGGCCACGAGCAGTACTTC
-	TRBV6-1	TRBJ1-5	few	CASRAPGMGQPQHF	TGTGCCAGCAGGGCCCCAGGTATGGGTCAGCCCCAGCATTTT
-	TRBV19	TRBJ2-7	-	CAAKQQVPYEQYF	TGTGCCGCAAAGCAACAGGTACCCTACGAGCAGTACTTC
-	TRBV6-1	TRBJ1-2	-	CASRSRGSNYGYTF	TGTGCCAGCAGGTCTCGGGGGTCTAACTATGGCTACACCTTC
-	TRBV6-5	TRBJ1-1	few	CASSYKVDTEAFF	TGTGCCAGCAGTTACAAAGTGGACACTGAAGCTTTCTTT
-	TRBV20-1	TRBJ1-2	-	CSAPGLGGYTF	TGCAGTGCCCCGGGTTTGGGTGGCTACACCTTC
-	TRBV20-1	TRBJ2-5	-	CSARYLGGSWEETQYF	TGCAGTGCTAGGTACTTAGGCGGGTCTTGGGAAGAGACCCAGTACTTC
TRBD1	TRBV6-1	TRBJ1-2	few	CASRGTGGNYGYTF	TGTGCCAGCAGAGGGACAGGGGGAAACTATGGCTACACCTTC
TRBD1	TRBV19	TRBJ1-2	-	CASSISLLTGEGSNYGYTF	TGTGCCAGTAGTATATCCCTCCTGACAGGGGAAGGGTCTAACTATGGCTACACCTTC
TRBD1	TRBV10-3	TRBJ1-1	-	CATTTHSRQGWGTEAFF	TGTGCCACCACCACTCATAGTAGACAGGGTTGGGGCACTGAAGCTTTCTTT
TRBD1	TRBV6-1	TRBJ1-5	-	CASSRQGNNQPQHF	TGTGCCAGCAGCAGACAGGGGAACAATCAGCCCCAGCATTTT
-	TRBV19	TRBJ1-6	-	CASSSRRPSSYNSPLHF	TGTGCCAGTAGTTCCCGGCGGCCGAGCTCCTATAATTCACCCCTCCACTTT